The 21 T cell receptor beta chains below were found in one sample sequenced in a study of shared clonotypes between healthy human individuals. Here immunoSEQ multiplex PCR was the method, and the copy in TCRdb shows in-frame clones only, minus some. This table holds 2 million to 2.5 million clones, almost 96% found once. Sequenced material: naive CD4+ T cells sorted from blood. Described subset: CD45RA+ positively selected. The receptors here all came from a man between 18 and 35 years old in good health.

This rearrangement joins TRBV6-1 to TRBJ2-4; possibly TRBD1 or TRBD2 for D (5 bases each). The CDR3 is 16 residues long. V lost 1 base to trimming and J lost 0 bases, with 10 bases between them. Per germline, CDR1 MNHNS and CDR2 SASEGT. The CDR3 loop reads CASSEVWGIAKNIQYF. In nucleotides, the CDR3 is TGTGCCAGCAGTGAAGTTTGGGGGATAGCCAAAAACATTCAGTACTTC.

Only one count was recorded for this clone. The chain employs TRBV6-6 and TRBJ2-7; no clear D. Germline assignment: CDR1 MNHNY and CDR2 SVGAGI (reference sequence). This CDR3 contains 14 residues. V lost 0 bases to trimming and J lost 2 bases, with 8 bases between them. The CDR3 sequence: CASSYSYGTYEQYF. The DNA of the CDR3 is TGTGCCAGCAGTTACTCGTACGGAACCTACGAGCAGTACTTC.

A word on this clone: The junction differs from germline at one of its ends, possibly a read error. The chain employs TRBV6-1 and TRBJ1-1, with 9 bases fitting TRBD1. The CDR3 length is 12 residues. Germline lookup yields CDR1 MNHNS and CDR2 SASEGT. CDR3 coding DNA: TGTGCCAGCCGGGACAGGGCGAACACTGAAGGCTTT. This translates into CASRDRANTEGF.

This clone came up a few times. The rearrangement joins TRBV25-1 to TRBJ1-2, with D possibly being TRBD1 (5 bases). The CDR3 covers 13 residues. The germline CDR1 and CDR2 sequences are MGHDK and SYGVNS. With 2 bases removed from V and 7 bases from J, the gap between germline ends came to 11 bases. This CDR3 reads CASSEAGYSGYTF. CDR3 bases: TGTGCCAGCAGTGAAGCAGGGTATAGTGGCTACACCTTC.

This chain links TRBV5-5 with TRBJ1-6, with a possible D match to TRBD1 (6 bases). Trimming took 1 base from V and 14 from J, leaving 19 bases between them. Germline lookup yields CDR1 SGHKS and CDR2 YYEKEE (reference sequence). The CDR3 has 15 amino acids. CDR3 coding DNA: TGTGCCAGCAGCTTGTTCGTGACAGGAGCCTTCTCCCTCCACTTT. Protein product: CASSLFVTGAFSLHF.

CDR3 DNA sequence: TGTGCCAGCAGACGTGAGGAGGTCGGTGGCTACACCTTC. Amino acids: CASRREEVGGYTF. V gene TRBV6-4 combines with J gene TRBJ1-2; D is uncertain. Germline V lookup: CDR1 MRHNA, CDR2 SNTAGT. The V end lost 6 bases, the J end lost 7 bases, and 15 bases lay between the germline ends. The CDR3 spans 13 residues.

The chain combines TRBV4-3 with TRBJ1-4, with D maybe TRBD1 (5 bases). This CDR3 region has 16 residues. Germline values: CDR1 LGHNA, CDR2 YSLEER. V lost 1 base, J lost 11 bases, and 20 bases lay in between. In DNA form, the CDR3 reads TGCGCCAGCAGCCAAGGACGGCAGGGTAAATTGGAGAAACTGTTTTTT. This translates into CASSQGRQGKLEKLFF.

Worth noting for this clone: Within the sample, other DNA sequences also encode this same CDR3. V and J are TRBV18 and TRBJ1-1; no firm D call. Looked up from germline, CDR1 is KGHSH and CDR2 is LQKENI. The CDR3 consists of 13 residues. Trimming removed 5 bases from V and 0 bases from J, with 7 bases in between. CDR3 loop: CASSEGLNTEAFF. The CDR3 DNA is TGTGCCAGCTCAGAAGGCTTGAACACTGAAGCTTTCTTT.

J is TRBJ2-2 and V is TRBV6-8, with D hard to call. V lost 2 bases, J lost 8 bases, and 12 bases lay in between. The CDR3 extends over 14 amino acids. The germline gives CDR1 MNHGY, CDR2 SAAAGT. In nucleotides, the CDR3 is TGTGCCAGCAGTTACACCCCACGGGCAGGGGAGCTGTTTTTT. It codes for CASSYTPRAGELFF.

About this clone itself: The same CDR3 arises from other DNA sequences in this sample as well. J is TRBJ2-5 and V is TRBV29-1, with unresolved D. The CDR3 totals 12 residues. The V gene lost 4 bases and the J gene lost 1 base, with 7 bases spanning the gap. Germline CDR1 SQVTM, CDR2 ANQGSEA. CDR3 protein: CSVGASQETQYF. In DNA form, the CDR3 reads TGCAGCGTTGGGGCCAGCCAAGAGACCCAGTACTTC.

This clone was found once. V and J are TRBV10-1 and TRBJ1-1, with 7 bases fitting TRBD1. The CDR3 spans 15 residues. V lost 3 bases to trimming and J lost 4 bases; unmatched junction nucleotides: 8. Per the germline V gene, CDR1 is WNHNN and CDR2 is SYGVQD (reference sequence). The CDR3 DNA reads as TGCGCCAGCAGTGACCCAGGGGGGCCGAGCACTGAAGCTTTCTTT. Translation: CASSDPGGPSTEAFF.

The chain carries TRBV2 and TRBJ1-1; D call uncertain. Trimming pared 0 bases from V and 2 bases from J, leaving 10 bases between. Germline CDR1 SNHLY, CDR2 FYNNEI. The length of the CDR3 is 15 residues. CDR3 residues: CASSEAQAVNTEAFF. CDR3 nucleotide sequence: TGTGCCAGCAGTGAAGCGCAGGCAGTAAACACTGAAGCTTTCTTT.

The chain carries TRBV14 and TRBJ2-5, with TRBD1 as a possible D gene (6 bases). The CDR3 is made up of 15 amino acids. Trimming shortened V by 0 bases and J by 5 bases, and 13 bases separated the two germline ends. CDR1 is SGHDN, CDR2 FVKESK, per germline. The CDR3 DNA reads as TGTGCCAGCAGCCAAGAGCGGACAGCAGGGGAGACCCAGTACTTC. It encodes CASSQERTAGETQYF.

This sequence joins TRBV7-6 and TRBJ2-1; no clear D. The CDR3 has 14 amino acids. Germline V gives CDR1 SGHVS, CDR2 FNYEAQ. Trimming shortened V by 1 base and J by 0 bases, and 4 bases separated the two germline ends. The CDR3, as DNA: TGTGCCAGCAGCTTAGGGAGCTCCTACAATGAGCAGTTCTTC. Translated: CASSLGSSYNEQFF.

This chain uses TRBV28 with TRBJ1-4; 7 nucleotides agree with TRBD1. Germline V gene data show CDR1 as MDHEN and CDR2 as SYDVKM. Trimming took 2 bases from V and 3 from J; bases not matched to a gene: 3. The CDR3 extends over 15 amino acids. CDR3 DNA sequence: TGTGCCAGCAGTTTAGAGGGGGCTGCTAATGAAAAACTGTTTTTT. Protein: CASSLEGAANEKLFF.

J is TRBJ1-2 and V is TRBV7-9; 12 bases fit TRBD1. Germline-derived CDR1 and CDR2 are SEHNR and FQNEAQ (reference sequence). The CDR3 contains 16 residues. Unmatched junction bases numbered 10, after V lost 7 bases and J lost 4 bases. CDR3 loop: CASNVPGTGGIYGYTF. DNA of the CDR3: TGTGCCAGCAACGTACCTGGGACAGGGGGCATCTATGGCTACACCTTC.

The chain has TRBV6-1 and TRBJ2-6; 9 nucleotides agree with TRBD1. The trim removed 3 bases at V and 0 bases at J, leaving 3 bases unmatched. This CDR3 is built from 17 residues. Germline V gene data show CDR1 as MNHNS and CDR2 as SASEGT. The CDR3 spells CASSEGTGLSGANVLTF. CDR3 DNA: TGTGCCAGCAGTGAGGGGACAGGGCTCTCTGGGGCCAACGTCCTGACTTTC.

The CDR3 bases are TGTGCCAGTAGACTAGCGGGGGGTAAAAACATTCAGTACTTC. It is translated as CASRLAGGKNIQYF. The chain has TRBV19 and TRBJ2-4; TRBD2 agrees at 12 bases. The V gene end was trimmed by 6 bases and the J gene end by 4 bases; junction bases not matched to a gene: 1. Germline V lookup: CDR1 LNHDA, CDR2 SQIVND (reference sequence). The CDR3 extends over 14 amino acids.

The V and J genes are TRBV27 and TRBJ2-5, with 9 bases fitting TRBD2. CDR3 size: 17 residues. J lost 4 bases, V lost 3 bases, and 12 bases had no gene match. Germline V gene sequence: CDR1 MNHEY, CDR2 SMNVEV (reference sequence). CDR3 region: CASSFRLAGRGVETQYF. Written as DNA, the CDR3 is TGTGCCAGCAGTTTCAGGCTAGCGGGAAGAGGAGTAGAGACCCAGTACTTC.

This clone appeared a single time. The chain uses TRBV27 and TRBJ2-3, with 7 bases lining up with TRBD1. The germline V gene has CDR1 MNHEY and CDR2 SMNVEV (reference sequence). With V trimmed by 1 base and J by 5 bases, 3 bases remained unmatched. CDR3 length: 14 residues. CDR3 nucleotides: TGTGCCAGCAGTTTATTGGGACAGTTAGATACGCAGTATTTT. This translates into CASSLLGQLDTQYF.

This chain connects TRBV5-1 to TRBJ1-3; no clear D gene. The CDR3 covers 15 residues. The V and J ends lost 3 bases and 4 bases respectively, with 14 bases between them. The germline CDR1 and CDR2 sequences are SGHRS and YFSETQ. CDR3 in DNA: TGCGCCAGCAGCTCCCAGACCGGGCGCGGAAACACCATATATTTT. Protein: CASSSQTGRGNTIYF.